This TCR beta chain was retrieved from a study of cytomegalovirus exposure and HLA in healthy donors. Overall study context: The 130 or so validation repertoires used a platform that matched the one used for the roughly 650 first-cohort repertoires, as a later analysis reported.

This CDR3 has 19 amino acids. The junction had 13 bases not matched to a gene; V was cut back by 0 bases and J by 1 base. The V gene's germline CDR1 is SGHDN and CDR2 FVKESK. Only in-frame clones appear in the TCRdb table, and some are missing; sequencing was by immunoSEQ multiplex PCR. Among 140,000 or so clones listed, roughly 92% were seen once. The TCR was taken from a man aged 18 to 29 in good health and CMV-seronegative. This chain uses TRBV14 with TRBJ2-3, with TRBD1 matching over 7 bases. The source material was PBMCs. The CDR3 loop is CASSQDPPATGRGTDTQYF. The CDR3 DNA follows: TGTGCCAGCAGCCAAGATCCCCCGGCGACAGGGCGAGGCACAGATACGCAGTATTTT.